The present T cell receptor (beta chain) was sequenced within a study of T cell responses to AZD1222 COVID-19 vaccine. V was clipped by 3 bases and J by 5 bases; unmatched bases: 1. In germline, CDR1 is SGHRS, CDR2 YFSETQ. The CDR3 has 12 amino acids. The data were produced by immunoSEQ multiplex PCR, yet TCRdb's version contains in-frame clones alone and is incomplete. The table includes under 150,000 clones, approximately 93% detected once. This chain connects TRBV5-1 to TRBJ2-7; 8 nucleotides agree with TRBD2. This clonotype was sampled from an adult in good health. The sample consisted of peripheral blood, taken on day 0 of AZD1222 vaccination. The chain's CDR3 is CASSSGRDEQYF. The CDR3, as DNA: TGCGCCAGCAGCTCCGGGAGGGACGAGCAGTACTTC.